This passage covers 17 T cell receptor beta chains from one sample sequenced in a study of radiotherapy plus CTLA-4 blockade in lung cancer. The protocol was immunoSEQ multiplex PCR, while the TCRdb copy is restricted to in-frame clones and leaves out a portion. Among 55,000 to 80,000 clones listed, over 65% were seen once. This sample comprised peripheral blood, obtained from a patient treated with radiotherapy plus ipilimumab. The receptors derive from a human donor with non-small cell lung cancer who had a complete response to radiotherapy plus ipilimumab.

The chain recombines TRBV7-9 with TRBJ1-2; possibly TRBD1 for D (5 bases). The germline V and J ends were trimmed by 4 bases and 3 bases, with 9 bases remaining between them. The CDR3 contains 13 residues. Germline V CDR1 and CDR2: SEHNR, FQNEAQ (reference sequence). CDR3 DNA sequence: TGTGCCAGCAGCTCCGGGACTTACTATGGCTACACCTTC. Translation: CASSSGTYYGYTF.

The genes are TRBV9 and TRBJ2-2, with 7 bases that match TRBD1. The CDR3 is made up of 15 amino acids. Germline values: CDR1 SGDLS, CDR2 YYNGEE. The V segment lost 0 bases and the J segment 5 bases; nucleotides outside the gene matches: 4. The CDR3, as DNA: TGTGCCAGCAGCGTAGTACAGGGGAATACCGGGGAGCTGTTTTTT. Translated: CASSVVQGNTGELFF.

The rearrangement uses TRBV6-5 and TRBJ1-1, with 9 bases identical to TRBD1. CDR1 is MNHEY, CDR2 SVGAGI, per germline. Trimming cost V 6 bases and J 5 bases; bases outside gene matches: 10. The CDR3 covers 15 residues. CDR3 DNA sequence: TGTGCCAGCAGAAAGAGCCCCGACAGGGGGACTGAAGCTTTCTTT. Its translation is CASRKSPDRGTEAFF.

This chain uses TRBV7-8 with TRBJ2-7, with 13 bases that match TRBD2. V dropped 1 base and J dropped 4; count of bases not matched to a gene: 4. The CDR3 loop spans 16 amino acids. Looked up from germline, CDR1 is SGHVS and CDR2 is FQNEAQ. This CDR3 is CASSLGLAGGLYEQYF. In nucleotides, the CDR3 is TGTGCCAGCAGCTTAGGACTAGCGGGGGGATTATACGAGCAGTACTTC.

This chain connects TRBV14 to TRBJ1-1; D gene uncertain. CDR1 SGHDN and CDR2 FVKESK come from the germline V gene. The CDR3 totals 13 residues. Trimming shortened V by 4 bases and J by 0 bases, and 6 bases separated the two germline ends. For the CDR3, the DNA is TGTGCCAGCAGCCGGAACTTGAACACTGAAGCTTTCTTT. It specifies CASSRNLNTEAFF.

This chain uses TRBV20-1 with TRBJ2-1; D gene uncertain. The V gene's germline CDR1 is DFQATT and CDR2 SNEGSKA (reference sequence). CDR3 length equals 11 residues. Trimming cost V 3 bases and J 6 bases, with 6 bases left between them. The CDR3 DNA reads as TGCAGTGCTAGTGGCGGCAATGAGCAGTTCTTC. Translation gives CSASGGNEQFF.

The CDR3 nucleotides read TGTGCCAGCAGCCTTAGCACAGATACGCAGTATTTT. Protein sequence: CASSLSTDTQYF. The genes are TRBV7-2 and TRBJ2-3; D not resolved. Trimming took off 5 bases at V and 0 bases at J, with 3 bases between the two ends. The germline gives CDR1 SGHTA, CDR2 FQGNSA. The CDR3 runs to 12 residues.

This sequence joins TRBV29-1 and TRBJ1-5, with D maybe TRBD1 (6 bases). The CDR3 length is 13 residues. Germline-derived CDR1 and CDR2 are SQVTM and ANQGSEA. With 7 bases removed from V and 1 base from J, the gap between germline ends came to 11 bases. The CDR3 nucleotides read TGCAGCGCCGCAGGGGTAAGCAATCAGCCCCAGCATTTT. Translating gives CSAAGVSNQPQHF.

The table lists this clone with a count of one. This sequence joins TRBV7-8 and TRBJ1-2, with D possibly matching TRBD1 (6 bases). There are 14 residues in the CDR3. With 1 base removed from V and 8 bases from J, the gap between germline ends came to 14 bases. The germline gives CDR1 SGHVS, CDR2 FQNEAQ. CDR3 DNA: TGTGCCAGCAGCTTAGATACCAGGGGAGCGGGCTACACCTTC. It is translated as CASSLDTRGAGYTF.

This clone was observed a handful of times. J is TRBJ2-7 and V is TRBV14, with TRBD1 matching over 8 bases. This CDR3 is built from 15 residues. The ends lost 3 bases at V and 0 bases at J; junction bases unmatched: 4. Germline CDR1 reads SGHDN; CDR2 reads FVKESK. The CDR3 here is CASSQGQESSYEQYV. CDR3 coding DNA: TGTGCCAGCAGCCAGGGACAGGAGAGCTCCTACGAGCAGTACGTC.

This chain connects TRBV5-1 to TRBJ2-5, with no clear D. V was trimmed by 0 bases and J by 4 bases, leaving 7 bases between them. Germline CDR1 reads SGHRS; CDR2 reads YFSETQ. This CDR3 spans 13 amino acids. This chain's CDR3 is CASSLEGLETQYF. The CDR3 nucleotides read TGCGCCAGCAGCTTGGAGGGTTTAGAGACCCAGTACTTC.

The chain carries TRBV6-1 and TRBJ2-7, with 7 nucleotides matching TRBD1. After removal of 6 bases from V and 4 bases from J, the junction contained 6 bases not matched to a gene. Germline CDR1 reads MNHNS; CDR2 reads SASEGT. CDR3 length: 13 residues. The CDR3 protein is CASRPGQQYEQYV. For the CDR3, the DNA is TGTGCCAGCAGACCGGGACAGCAATACGAGCAGTACGTC.

The genes are TRBV18 and TRBJ2-7; TRBD1 matches 10 bases. CDR3 length: 15 amino acids. In germline, CDR1 is KGHSH, CDR2 LQKENI. With V trimmed by 4 bases and J by 3 bases, 6 bases remained unmatched. CDR3 loop: CASSQRTGGIYEQYF. CDR3 in DNA: TGTGCCAGCTCACAGAGGACAGGGGGTATCTACGAGCAGTACTTC.

Here the CDR3 reads CASSLGGQGIKKLFF. As DNA, the CDR3 is TGTGCCAGCAGCTTAGGGGGACAGGGTATTAAAAAACTGTTTTTT. The chain carries TRBV7-2 and TRBJ1-4; 9 bases map to TRBD1. This CDR3 spans 15 amino acids. V trimming: 1 base; J trimming: 9 bases; junction bases outside the gene matches: 6. Germline-derived CDR1 and CDR2 are SGHTA and FQGNSA.

This sequence joins TRBV5-1 and TRBJ1-3; 10 nucleotides align to TRBD1. V was pared by 3 bases and J by 0 bases, with 9 bases of the junction left unmatched. Germline CDR1 SGHRS, CDR2 YFSETQ. There are 18 residues in the CDR3. The CDR3 loop reads CASSWKPGQGSSGNTIYF. The CDR3 coding sequence is TGCGCCAGCAGCTGGAAGCCGGGACAGGGGTCCTCTGGAAACACCATATATTTT.

This clone was seen a few times. This chain uses TRBV27 with TRBJ1-4; D perhaps matches TRBD1 (5 bases). V lost 2 bases to trimming and J lost 7 bases, with 17 bases between them. This CDR3 is 16 amino acids long. Germline CDR1 reads MNHEY; CDR2 reads SMNVEV (reference sequence). The CDR3 loop reads CASSLRPGRAGEKLFF. In nucleotides, the CDR3 is TGTGCCAGCAGTTTACGCCCAGGCAGGGCGGGTGAAAAACTGTTTTTT.

V and J are TRBV2 and TRBJ2-3; 8 bases match TRBD2. The CDR3 runs 14 residues. Germline trimming cut 7 bases from V and 2 bases from J; bases unmatched to any gene: 5. In germline, CDR1 is SNHLY, CDR2 FYNNEI. CDR3 in DNA: TGTGCCAGCACCAGCGGGGGTTTCACAGATACGCAGTATTTT. Encoded protein: CASTSGGFTDTQYF.